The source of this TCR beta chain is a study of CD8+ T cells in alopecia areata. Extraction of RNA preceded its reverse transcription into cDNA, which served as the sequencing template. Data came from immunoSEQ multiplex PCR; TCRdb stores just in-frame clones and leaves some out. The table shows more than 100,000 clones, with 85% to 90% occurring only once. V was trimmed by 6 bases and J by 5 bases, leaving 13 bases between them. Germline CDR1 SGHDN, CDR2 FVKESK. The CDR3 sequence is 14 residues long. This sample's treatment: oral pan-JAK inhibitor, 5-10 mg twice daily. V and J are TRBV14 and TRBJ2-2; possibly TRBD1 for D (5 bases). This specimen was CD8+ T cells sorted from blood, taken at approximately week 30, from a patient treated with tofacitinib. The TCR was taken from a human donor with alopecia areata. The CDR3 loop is CASSLDSLTGELFF. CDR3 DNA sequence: TGTGCCAGCAGTTTAGACAGCCTTACCGGGGAGCTGTTTTTT.